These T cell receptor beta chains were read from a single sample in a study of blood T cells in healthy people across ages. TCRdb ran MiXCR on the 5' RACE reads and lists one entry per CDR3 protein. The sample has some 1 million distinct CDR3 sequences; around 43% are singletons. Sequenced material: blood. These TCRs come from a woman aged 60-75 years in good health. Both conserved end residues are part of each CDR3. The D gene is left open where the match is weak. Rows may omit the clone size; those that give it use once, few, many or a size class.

cdr3_aa: CSAQGGEGDQANQPQHF
cdr3_nt: TGCAGCGCCCAGGGGGGCGAAGGGGACCAAGCCAATCAGCCCCAGCATTTT
d_call: TRBD1
v_call: TRBV29-1
j_call: TRBJ1-5
clone_size: -

cdr3_aa: CAWRSEDRGVVEQYF
cdr3_nt: TGTGCCTGGAGGTCCGAGGACAGGGGGGTAGTCGAGCAGTACTTC
d_call: TRBD1
v_call: TRBV30
j_call: TRBJ2-7
clone_size: -

cdr3_aa: CSAREGGNSYEQYF
cdr3_nt: TGCAGTGCTAGAGAGGGCGGGAACTCCTACGAGCAGTACTTC
d_call: -
v_call: TRBV20-1
j_call: TRBJ2-7
clone_size: -

cdr3_aa: CASSLEGAIGYGYTF
cdr3_nt: TGTGCCAGCAGCTTGGAAGGGGCCATCGGCTATGGCTACACCTTC
d_call: -
v_call: TRBV5-6
j_call: TRBJ1-2
clone_size: few

cdr3_aa: CASSQLVISYEQYF
cdr3_nt: TGCGCCAGCAGCCAACTGGTTATTTCCTACGAGCAGTACTTC
d_call: -
v_call: TRBV4-1
j_call: TRBJ2-7
clone_size: -

cdr3_aa: CASSQGGHLRTYEQYF
cdr3_nt: TGCGCCAGCAGCCAAGGAGGACACCTGAGGACCTACGAGCAGTACTTC
d_call: -
v_call: TRBV4-1
j_call: TRBJ2-7
clone_size: -

cdr3_aa: CASSQDWAVAASTDTQYF
cdr3_nt: TGTGCCAGCAGCCAAGATTGGGCAGTAGCGGCCTCTACAGATACGCAGTATTTT
d_call: -
v_call: TRBV14
j_call: TRBJ2-3
clone_size: -

cdr3_aa: CAISERGIQETQYF
cdr3_nt: TGTGCCATCAGTGAACGCGGCATCCAAGAGACCCAGTACTTC
d_call: -
v_call: TRBV10-3
j_call: TRBJ2-5
clone_size: few

cdr3_aa: CASSVTTGNTGELFF
cdr3_nt: TGTGCCAGCAGCGTAACGACAGGGAACACCGGGGAGCTGTTTTTT
d_call: -
v_call: TRBV11-1
j_call: TRBJ2-2
clone_size: -

cdr3_aa: CASGRRSGTGTQYF
cdr3_nt: TGTGCCAGCGGAAGGCGTAGCGGGACCGGAACGCAGTATTTT
d_call: TRBD2
v_call: TRBV7-2
j_call: TRBJ2-3
clone_size: few

cdr3_aa: CSARDAVEGHGFF
cdr3_nt: TGCAGTGCTAGAGATGCGGTTGAGGGGCATGGGTTTTTT
d_call: -
v_call: TRBV20-1
j_call: TRBJ1-4
clone_size: -

cdr3_aa: CASSLALQAHTGELFF
cdr3_nt: TGTGCCAGCAGCTTGGCCTTACAGGCACACACCGGGGAGCTGTTTTTT
d_call: -
v_call: TRBV7-9
j_call: TRBJ2-2
clone_size: -

cdr3_aa: CSARYRGGRGYNEQYF
cdr3_nt: TGCAGTGCTAGATATAGAGGCGGGAGGGGGTACAATGAGCAGTACTTC
d_call: TRBD2
v_call: TRBV20-1
j_call: TRBJ2-5
clone_size: -

cdr3_aa: CSVSGLAAYEQYF
cdr3_nt: TGCAGCGTGTCGGGACTAGCTGCCTACGAGCAGTACTTC
d_call: TRBD2
v_call: TRBV29-1
j_call: TRBJ2-7
clone_size: few

cdr3_aa: CAANTGGGGYTF
cdr3_nt: TGTGCCGCAAATACAGGGGGTGGTGGCTACACCTTC
d_call: TRBD1
v_call: TRBV25-1
j_call: TRBJ1-2
clone_size: -

cdr3_aa: CSAKGGYEKLFF
cdr3_nt: TGCAGTGCTAAAGGGGGTTACGAGAAACTGTTTTTT
d_call: -
v_call: TRBV20-1
j_call: TRBJ1-4
clone_size: few

cdr3_aa: CASSLESRLSYGYTF
cdr3_nt: TGCGCCAGCAGCTTGGAGAGCAGGTTGAGCTATGGCTACACCTTC
d_call: -
v_call: TRBV5-1
j_call: TRBJ1-2
clone_size: -

cdr3_aa: CASTLLGASGRPDYEQYF
cdr3_nt: TGTGCCAGCACCCTACTCGGGGCTAGCGGGAGGCCAGACTACGAGCAGTACTTC
d_call: TRBD2
v_call: TRBV2
j_call: TRBJ2-7
clone_size: few

cdr3_aa: CASSFSRATSTDTQYF
cdr3_nt: TGCGCCAGCAGCTTCAGCAGGGCCACTAGCACAGATACGCAGTATTTT
d_call: -
v_call: TRBV5-1
j_call: TRBJ2-3
clone_size: -

cdr3_aa: CASSGGVRGTKVGDEQYF
cdr3_nt: TGTGCCAGCAGTGGGGGGGTGCGGGGGACTAAGGTTGGTGATGAGCAGTACTTC
d_call: TRBD2
v_call: TRBV12-3/TRBV12-4
j_call: TRBJ2-5
clone_size: -

cdr3_aa: CASSHWGLAGAPSSYNEQFF
cdr3_nt: TGTGCCAGCAGCCACTGGGGACTAGCGGGAGCACCGAGCTCCTACAATGAGCAGTTCTTC
d_call: TRBD2
v_call: TRBV3-1
j_call: TRBJ2-1
clone_size: -

cdr3_aa: CASSSGTESYEQYF
cdr3_nt: TGTGCCAGCAGCTCCGGGACAGAGTCCTACGAGCAGTACTTC
d_call: TRBD1
v_call: TRBV13
j_call: TRBJ2-7
clone_size: few

cdr3_aa: CASAGDYQETQYF
cdr3_nt: TGCGCCAGCGCCGGGGACTATCAAGAGACCCAGTACTTC
d_call: TRBD2
v_call: TRBV5-1
j_call: TRBJ2-5
clone_size: few

cdr3_aa: CASSPSGRWYNEQFF
cdr3_nt: TGTGCCAGCAGCCCAAGCGGGAGGTGGTACAATGAGCAGTTCTTC
d_call: TRBD2
v_call: TRBV7-9
j_call: TRBJ2-1
clone_size: -

cdr3_aa: CASGDLRTSYNEQFF
cdr3_nt: TGTGCCAGCGGAGACTTACGGACCTCCTACAATGAGCAGTTCTTC
d_call: -
v_call: TRBV21-1
j_call: TRBJ2-1
clone_size: -

cdr3_aa: CASSESKMGTANTGELFF
cdr3_nt: TGCGCCAGCAGTGAGTCAAAGATGGGGACAGCGAACACCGGGGAGCTGTTTTTT
d_call: TRBD1
v_call: TRBV10-1
j_call: TRBJ2-2
clone_size: -

cdr3_aa: CAISVGYEQYF
cdr3_nt: TGTGCCATCAGTGTTGGGTACGAGCAGTACTTC
d_call: -
v_call: TRBV10-3
j_call: TRBJ2-7
clone_size: many

cdr3_aa: CASRGDRGYEQYF
cdr3_nt: TGTGCCAGTAGGGGGGACAGAGGCTACGAGCAGTACTTC
d_call: TRBD1
v_call: TRBV19
j_call: TRBJ2-7
clone_size: -

cdr3_aa: CAISEPLRGETQYF
cdr3_nt: TGTGCCATCAGTGAGCCCCTCCGGGGGGAGACCCAGTACTTC
d_call: -
v_call: TRBV10-3
j_call: TRBJ2-5
clone_size: -

cdr3_aa: CASSYSGTGGNEQFF
cdr3_nt: TGTGCCAGCAGTTACTCCGGGACAGGGGGCAATGAGCAGTTCTTC
d_call: TRBD1
v_call: TRBV6-5
j_call: TRBJ2-1
clone_size: -

cdr3_aa: CASTSRGWDSPLHF
cdr3_nt: TGTGCCAGCACCAGCAGGGGTTGGGATTCACCCCTCCACTTT
d_call: -
v_call: TRBV27
j_call: TRBJ1-6
clone_size: -

cdr3_aa: CASSYPGQGFGNYGYTF
cdr3_nt: TGTGCCAGCAGTTACCCGGGACAGGGGTTCGGAAACTATGGCTACACCTTC
d_call: TRBD1
v_call: TRBV6-5
j_call: TRBJ1-2
clone_size: few

cdr3_aa: CASSRDDYEQYF
cdr3_nt: TGCGCCAGCTCCCGGGACGACTACGAGCAGTACTTC
d_call: -
v_call: TRBV5-1
j_call: TRBJ2-7
clone_size: -

cdr3_aa: CASSRFGGSYGYTF
cdr3_nt: TGTGCCAGCAGCCGCTTCGGGGGGTCCTATGGCTACACCTTC
d_call: -
v_call: TRBV28
j_call: TRBJ1-2
clone_size: -

cdr3_aa: CASSLVGAGGWTDTQYF
cdr3_nt: TGTGCCAGCAGCTTAGTAGGCGCGGGAGGATGGACAGATACGCAGTATTTT
d_call: TRBD2
v_call: TRBV11-2
j_call: TRBJ2-3
clone_size: few

cdr3_aa: CASSRSGSTHEQYF
cdr3_nt: TGTGCCAGCAGCAGGAGCGGGAGCACTCACGAGCAGTACTTC
d_call: TRBD2
v_call: TRBV5-6
j_call: TRBJ2-7
clone_size: -